The 5 T cell receptor beta chains presented below share a single source sample, sequenced in a study of cytomegalovirus exposure and HLA in healthy donors. Both 60 Vbeta primers and 13 Jbeta primers went into the PCR. Sequencing used immunoSEQ multiplex PCR; TCRdb keeps in-frame clones, though not all of them. The sample holds approximately 190,000 clones, around 73% seen once. Sequenced: PBMCs. These receptors originate from a woman between 25 and 40 years old in good health and CMV-seropositive.

V and J are TRBV18 and TRBJ2-7; D ambiguous. V dropped 6 bases and J dropped 1 base, with 13 bases sitting between them. Germline values: CDR1 KGHSH, CDR2 LQKENI. The CDR3 loop spans 14 amino acids. The CDR3 spells CASSNNLDSYEQYF. The CDR3 nucleotides read TGTGCCAGCTCGAACAACCTAGATTCCTACGAGCAGTACTTC. Based on the CDR3 plus reference TRBV18 and TRBJ2-7, the full variable domain is NAGVMQNPRHLVRRRGQEARLRCSPMKGHSHVYWYRQLPEEGLKFMVYLQKENIIDESGMPKERFSAEFPKEGPSILRIQQVVRGDSAAYFCASSNNLDSYEQYFGPGTRLTVT.

The V call is TRBV9, the J call TRBJ1-2, with unresolved D. Germline CDR1 and CDR2: SGDLS and YYNGEE. Trimming cost V 0 bases and J 0 bases, with 6 bases left between them. The length of the CDR3 is 14 residues. The CDR3 DNA follows: TGTGCCAGCAGCGTAGGTGCAGCTAACTATGGCTACACCTTC. Its translation: CASSVGAANYGYTF.

The table lists this clone with a few counts. The rearrangement links TRBV5-3 to TRBJ1-1; D unclear. TRBV5-3 is known as an ORF, though its function is uncertain. The germline V and J ends were trimmed by 4 bases and 4 bases, with 11 bases remaining between them. The CDR3 has 13 residues. CDR3 coding DNA: TGTGCCAGAAGCCAAAGAGAGGGCACTGAAGCTTTCTTT. It specifies CARSQREGTEAFF.

This clone has just one count. The rearrangement uses TRBV19 and TRBJ2-2; D might be TRBD1 (6 bases). This CDR3 spans 14 amino acids. V lost 5 bases and J lost 6, with 13 bases in between. Germline V gene lookup returns CDR1 LNHDA and CDR2 SQIVND (reference sequence). The CDR3 loop reads CASSVTGLPGELFF. The CDR3 nucleotides read TGTGCCAGTAGTGTCACAGGGTTACCCGGGGAGCTGTTTTTT.

V and J are TRBV5-6 and TRBJ2-1; possible D gene TRBD2, 6 bases. V lost 0 bases and J lost 4, with 11 bases in between. CDR1 and CDR2 (germline): SGHDT, YYEEEE. The CDR3 has 15 residues. The DNA for the CDR3 is TGTGCCAGCAGCTTGGCGGGACTCCCTTACAATGAGCAGTTCTTC. Its translation is CASSLAGLPYNEQFF.